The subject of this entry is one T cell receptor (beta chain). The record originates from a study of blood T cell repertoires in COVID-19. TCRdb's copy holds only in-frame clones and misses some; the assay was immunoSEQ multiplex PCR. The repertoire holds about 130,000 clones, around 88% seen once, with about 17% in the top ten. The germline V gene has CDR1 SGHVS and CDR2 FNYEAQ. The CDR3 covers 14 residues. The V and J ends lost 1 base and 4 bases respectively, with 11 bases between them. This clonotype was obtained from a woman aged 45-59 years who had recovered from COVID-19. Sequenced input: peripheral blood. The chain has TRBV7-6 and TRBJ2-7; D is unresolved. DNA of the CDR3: TGTGCCAGCAGCTTAGGAGTCACGCCTTACGAGCAGTACTTC. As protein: CASSLGVTPYEQYF.